A single sample gave rise to the 25 T cell receptor beta chains below, sequenced in a study of T cells after yellow fever vaccination. From the 5' RACE reads, TCRdb called clonotypes with MiXCR, one entry per CDR3 protein. The table records a few hundred thousand distinct CDR3 sequences, about 7.8% of them present only once. The specimen comprised PBMCs, sampled roughly 47 days after the first yellow fever vaccination. Every receptor here comes from a man younger than 30 who received the YFV17D yellow fever vaccine.

The rearrangement links TRBV7-3 to TRBJ1-1; perhaps TRBD1 as D (5 bases). This CDR3 has 13 amino acids. V lost 5 bases and J lost 11, with 18 bases in between. Germline V CDR1 and CDR2: SGHTA, FQGTGA. The chain's CDR3 is CASSPGWGSGAFF. The CDR3 nucleotides are TGTGCCAGCAGCCCTGGGTGGGGGAGTGGGGCTTTCTTT.

The chain couples TRBV4-3 to TRBJ2-7; D not resolved. The CDR3 covers 15 residues. Trimming shortened V by 0 bases and J by 4 bases, and 13 bases separated the two germline ends. Germline V gene data show CDR1 as LGHNA and CDR2 as YSLEER. The DNA for the CDR3 is TGCGCCAGCAGCCAAGATTTGGGCACTGGTTACGAGCAGTACTTC. Amino acids: CASSQDLGTGYEQYF.

The chain uses TRBV4-1 and TRBJ2-7; D possibly corresponds to TRBD1 (5 bases). V gave up 4 bases and J gave up 2 bases, with 12 bases separating them. Germline V CDR1 and CDR2: MGHRA, YSYEKL. The CDR3 loop spans 14 amino acids. CDR3 protein: CASSPGPDTYEQYV. The DNA of the CDR3 is TGCGCCAGCAGCCCCGGGCCGGACACCTACGAGCAGTACGTC.

The rearrangement links TRBV12-5 to TRBJ1-3; unclear D gene. Germline V gene lookup returns CDR1 LGHNT and CDR2 FRNRAP. This CDR3 contains 16 residues. Trimming took 5 bases from V and 2 from J, leaving 16 bases between them. The CDR3 sequence is CASGPPGIRPGNTIYF. The CDR3 DNA is TGTGCTAGTGGTCCCCCCGGGATTCGGCCTGGAAACACCATATATTTT.

This clonotype was observed a handful of times. The J gene is TRBJ1-4, the V gene TRBV29-1, with D maybe TRBD1 (6 bases). Germline CDR1 reads SQVTM; CDR2 reads ANQGSEA. V was trimmed by 3 bases and J by 6 bases, leaving 8 bases between them. This CDR3 contains 12 residues. The CDR3 reads CSVDEGDEKLFF. In DNA, the CDR3 is TGCAGCGTTGATGAGGGGGATGAAAAACTGTTTTTT.

This clonotype was observed a handful of times. The chain uses TRBV20-1 and TRBJ1-1, with D unresolved. The V and J ends lost 3 bases and 9 bases respectively, with 11 bases between them. Germline V gene sequence: CDR1 DFQATT, CDR2 SNEGSKA (reference sequence). The CDR3 is made up of 11 amino acids. The CDR3, as DNA: TGCAGTGCTAGTCGCGGTACGAAAGCTTTCTTT. Translation gives CSASRGTKAFF.

The chain couples TRBV19 to TRBJ2-1; 9 bases fit TRBD2. With V trimmed by 3 bases and J by 8 bases, 5 bases remained unmatched. CDR3 length: 14 residues. Looked up from germline, CDR1 is LNHDA and CDR2 is SQIVND (reference sequence). CDR3 region: CASSIGGGADEQFF. The CDR3 DNA sequence: TGTGCCAGTAGTATTGGCGGGGGGGCCGATGAGCAGTTCTTC.

The chain joins TRBV29-1 to TRBJ2-7; 8 bases are a match to TRBD1. The CDR3 is made up of 16 amino acids. V lost 4 bases and J lost 3; bases outside the gene matches: 14. Germline V gives CDR1 SQVTM, CDR2 ANQGSEA. The DNA for the CDR3 is TGCAGCGTTGTACTCGCCGACAGGGGCGTATACTACGAGCAGTACTTC. This encodes CSVVLADRGVYYEQYF.

The chain combines TRBV5-6 with TRBJ2-4; D may be TRBD1 or TRBD2 (6 bases each). The CDR3 runs to 13 residues. Germline V CDR1 and CDR2: SGHDT, YYEEEE. With 1 base removed from V and 8 bases from J, the gap between germline ends came to 10 bases. Here the CDR3 reads CASSLRGEDIQYF. The CDR3 DNA follows: TGTGCCAGCAGCTTGAGGGGGGAGGACATTCAGTACTTC.

This chain joins TRBV1 and TRBJ2-7. TRBV1 is labeled a pseudogene. The CDR3 has 16 residues. The CDR3 here is CTSSPNHLDRSYEQYV. The CDR3 nucleotides are TGCACCAGCAGCCCCAACCACCTGGACAGATCCTACGAGCAGTACGTC.

This rearrangement joins TRBV6-2 or TRBV6-3 to TRBJ2-5; D tentatively fits TRBD1 or TRBD2 (6 bases each). V was cut by 5 bases and J by 5 bases, with 15 bases left in between. Germline V CDR1 and CDR2: MNHEY, SVGEGT. This CDR3 contains 14 residues. The CDR3 protein is CASSTEGGMETQYF. CDR3 sequence (DNA): TGTGCCAGCAGTACGGAGGGGGGTATGGAGACCCAGTACTTC.

This clonotype turned up a few times. The chain recombines TRBV4-3 with TRBJ1-2; maybe TRBD1 (6 bases). CDR3 length equals 17 residues. The V end was cut by 1 base, the J end by 4 bases, with 19 bases between. Germline-derived CDR1 and CDR2 are LGHNA and YSLEER. CDR3 bases: TGCGCCAGCAGCCAAGTAACAGGGAGCTCTTCTTTCTATGGCTACACCTTC. This sequence encodes CASSQVTGSSSFYGYTF.

This clonotype was counted a few times. The chain uses TRBV7-2 and TRBJ2-2; 7 bases agree with TRBD1. V trimming: 2 bases; J trimming: 6 bases; junction bases outside the gene matches: 12. Germline CDR1 SGHTA, CDR2 FQGNSA. The CDR3 totals 17 residues. CDR3 nucleotides: TGTGCCAGCAGCTTAAGCCCCTGGACAGGATCCGCCGGGGAGCTGTTTTTT. Encoded protein: CASSLSPWTGSAGELFF.

This clonotype has a handful of counts. The J gene is TRBJ1-1, the V gene TRBV9; TRBD1 might be the D (5 bases). The CDR3 extends over 16 amino acids. The germline V and J ends were trimmed by 0 bases and 0 bases, with 12 bases remaining between them. CDR1 SGDLS and CDR2 YYNGEE come from the germline V gene. CDR3 residues: CASSVDPGRMNTEAFF. CDR3 in DNA: TGTGCCAGCAGCGTAGATCCGGGACGGATGAACACTGAAGCTTTCTTT.

This clonotype was detected only a few times. This chain connects TRBV7-2 to TRBJ2-7; D remains unclear. Germline CDR1 reads SGHTA; CDR2 reads FQGNSA. This CDR3 region has 14 residues. V lost 0 bases to trimming and J lost 2 bases, with 8 bases between them. The DNA of the CDR3 is TGTGCCAGCAGCTTAGCAGTTGGGACCTACGAGCAGTACTTC. As protein: CASSLAVGTYEQYF.

This clonotype has just a few counts. The chain combines TRBV12-3 or TRBV12-4 with TRBJ1-1; D remains unclear. Trimming removed 0 bases from V and 0 bases from J, with 8 bases in between. The CDR3 totals 15 residues. This chain's CDR3 is CASSLAHWVNTEAFF. In DNA form, the CDR3 reads TGTGCCAGCAGTTTAGCGCATTGGGTGAACACTGAAGCTTTCTTT.

V is TRBV30 and J is TRBJ1-4; D perhaps matches TRBD1 (5 bases). V dropped 0 bases and J dropped 5 bases, with 10 bases sitting between them. This CDR3 has 14 residues. Germline CDR1 and CDR2: GTSNPN and SVGIG (reference sequence). CDR3 sequence: CAWSVRAGNEKLFF. The CDR3 DNA sequence: TGTGCCTGGAGTGTGAGGGCAGGGAATGAAAAACTGTTTTTT.

This clonotype was recorded a few times. The genes are TRBV9 and TRBJ2-3, with D hard to call. Germline loops: CDR1 SGDLS, CDR2 YYNGEE. The germline V and J ends were trimmed by 3 bases and 6 bases, with 14 bases remaining between them. The CDR3 has 14 amino acids. CDR3 bases: TGTGCCAGCAGCGAAAGTCCCGCGAGGGATACGCAGTATTTT. Translated, it gives CASSESPARDTQYF. Full variable domain (outside the CDR3, taken from reference TRBV9 and TRBJ2-3): DSGVTQTPKHLITATGQRVTLRCSPRSGDLSVYWYQQSLDQGLQFLIQYYNGEERAKGNILERFSAQQFPDLHSELNLSSLELGDSALYFCASSESPARDTQYFGPGTRLTVL.

This clonotype was detected a few times. V is TRBV3-1 and J is TRBJ2-3, with 7 nucleotides matching TRBD2. Losses at the gene ends were 0 bases for V and 5 bases for J; bases not matched to a gene: 8. Germline CDR1 reads LGHDT; CDR2 reads YNNKEL (reference sequence). The CDR3 length is 16 residues. The DNA of the CDR3 is TGTGCCAGCAGCCAAGACGGACTAGTCTTATTAGATACGCAGTATTTT. Translated: CASSQDGLVLLDTQYF.

The rearrangement joins TRBV28 to TRBJ1-5; D is uncertain. The V end lost 6 bases, the J end lost 2 bases, and 11 bases lay between the germline ends. Germline CDR1 reads MDHEN; CDR2 reads SYDVKM. The CDR3 covers 14 residues. The CDR3 DNA reads TGTGCCAGCAGGGAGAACGTTGGCAATCAGCCCCAGCATTTT. Amino acids: CASRENVGNQPQHF. The complete variable domain, with remaining parts taken from reference TRBV28 and TRBJ1-5, reads DVKVTQSSRYLVKRTGEKVFLECVQDMDHENMFWYRQDPGLGLRLIYFSYDVKMKEKGDIPEGYSVSREKKERFSLILESASTNQTSMYLCASRENVGNQPQHFGDGTRLSIL.

This clonotype was observed a handful of times. The chain recombines TRBV6-1 with TRBJ1-4, with TRBD1 matching over 9 bases. Germline V CDR1 and CDR2: MNHNS, SASEGT. V gave up 6 bases and J gave up 5 bases; unmatched junction bases: 1. This CDR3 is 13 amino acids long. CDR3 sequence: CASRTGGNEKLFF. The CDR3 DNA reads TGTGCCAGCAGGACAGGGGGGAATGAAAAACTGTTTTTT.

This clonotype was seen a few times. The chain employs TRBV6-5 and TRBJ1-2; TRBD1 aligns across 8 bases. Germline V lookup: CDR1 MNHEY, CDR2 SVGAGI. The CDR3 totals 16 residues. With V trimmed by 0 bases and J by 4 bases, 7 bases remained unmatched. The CDR3 here is CASSYSHTGGFYGYTF. For the CDR3, the DNA is TGTGCCAGCAGTTACTCCCACACAGGGGGGTTCTATGGCTACACCTTC.

This clonotype was seen many times. V usage is TRBV4-2 and J usage is TRBJ2-3, with TRBD2 matching 7 bases. Germline V gene lookup returns CDR1 LGHNA and CDR2 YNFKEQ. This CDR3 comprises 17 residues. V lost 0 bases to trimming and J lost 3 bases; unmatched junction nucleotides: 9. CDR3 sequence reads: CASSQDSRSGGTDTQYF. The CDR3 DNA reads TGTGCCAGCAGCCAAGACAGCAGGTCCGGGGGGACAGATACGCAGTATTTT.

The rearrangement joins TRBV30 to TRBJ2-6; D tentatively fits TRBD1 or TRBD2 (5 bases each). Trimming shortened V by 0 bases and J by 2 bases, and 8 bases separated the two germline ends. CDR3 length: 15 residues. Germline V gives CDR1 GTSNPN, CDR2 SVGIG (reference sequence). In DNA form, the CDR3 reads TGTGCCTGGAGTGTAAGGGACCCTGGGGCCAACGTCCTGACTTTC. It translates to CAWSVRDPGANVLTF. Together with reference TRBV30 and TRBJ2-6, the CDR3 gives the full variable domain: SQTIHQWPATLVQPVGSPLSLECTVEGTSNPNLYWYRQAAGRGLQLLFYSVGIGQISSEVPQNLSASRPQDRQFILSSKKLLLSDSGFYLCAWSVRDPGANVLTFGAGSRLTVL.

This clonotype was picked up a small number of times. The J gene is TRBJ2-3, the V gene TRBV20-1, with 7 bases lining up with TRBD2. The CDR3 is 12 amino acids. Trimming removed 3 bases from V and 5 bases from J; junction bases left unmatched: 2. CDR1 and CDR2 (germline): DFQATT, SNEGSKA (reference sequence). The CDR3: CSASLAEDTQYF. The CDR3, as DNA: TGCAGTGCTAGCCTAGCGGAAGATACGCAGTATTTT.